The clone carrying this T cell receptor beta chain was counted ten times or more. Per germline, CDR1 SGDLS and CDR2 YYNGEE. Trimming stripped 0 bases from V and 4 bases from J, with 7 bases between. This CDR3 has 13 residues. TCRdb used MiXCR to reprocess the 5' RACE reads, holding one entry per CDR3 protein. Found here are some 25,000 distinct CDR3 sequences, roughly 2.5% of them singletons; the top ten hold more than 6.5%. The sample is drawn from a study of CD8 T cells in ankylosing spondylitis. What was sequenced was blood, either unsorted or a sorted T cell fraction (not recorded which). This clonotype originated in a female donor with ankylosing spondylitis or in good health (not recorded which). The rearrangement joins TRBV9 to TRBJ1-2; D is unclear. CDR3 in amino acids: CASSVGDTYGYTF. In DNA, the CDR3 is TGTGCCAGCAGCGTAGGGGATACCTATGGCTACACCTTC.